This T cell receptor (beta chain) was found in a study of OX40 agonist ivuxolimab in advanced cancers. For the study at large: At just under 85% male, the cohort had a mean age of about 60 years, ranging from about 20 to 79. Enrollees could have had prior anti-PD-1, anti-PD-L1 or anti-CTLA-4 therapy, which approximately 40% had received.

Study results and limitations: Some nonresponders additionally presented with little normalized T-cell clonal expansion.

The protocol was immunoSEQ multiplex PCR, while the TCRdb copy is restricted to in-frame clones and leaves out a portion. The table shows about 53,000 clones, with more than 80% occurring only once. Baseline, cycle 4 day 1, and cycle 7 day 1 were the blood sampling points. This clone was seen a single time. Its cognate antigen is unknown. Germline V gene data show CDR1 as SEHNR and CDR2 as FQNEAQ (reference sequence). The CDR3 consists of 14 residues. Germline trimming cut 4 bases from V and 9 bases from J; bases unmatched to any gene: 4. This sequence originates from an adult with an advanced solid tumor such as melanoma, head and neck, liver or kidney cancer. V usage is TRBV7-9 and J usage is TRBJ2-3, with TRBD2 matching 13 bases. Material: CD4+ or CD8+ T cells sorted from blood, obtained in a trial of the OX40 agonist ivuxolimab. In DNA form, the CDR3 reads TGTGCCAGCAGCTGGACTAGCGGGGGAGGGACGCAGTATTTT. Translating gives CASSWTSGGGTQYF.